Below are 23 T cell receptor beta chains sequenced from a single sample in a study of shared clonotypes between healthy human individuals. Produced via immunoSEQ multiplex PCR; TCRdb's table is partial and in-frame only. This table holds some 2,100,000 clones, roughly 91% found once. Positively selected for CCR7, the CD45RO-negative cells used as naive CD8 cells excluded terminally differentiated effector memory CD45RA+ cells. Sequencing was carried out using naive CD8+ T cells from PBMCs. These receptors were collected from a young man in good health. Some clones in this sample may be carry-over from other donors' samples.

The chain has TRBV5-1 and TRBJ2-1; D may match TRBD1 or TRBD2 (5 bases each). CDR3 length equals 14 residues. V was trimmed by 6 bases and J by 4 bases, leaving 14 bases between them. Germline V gives CDR1 SGHRS, CDR2 YFSETQ. The CDR3 reads CASTEGTDYNEQFF. The CDR3 coding sequence is TGCGCCAGCACCGAAGGGACGGATTACAATGAGCAGTTCTTC.

This chain connects TRBV28 to TRBJ2-1, with TRBD2 matching 9 bases. The germline gives CDR1 MDHEN, CDR2 SYDVKM. J lost 4 bases, V lost 5 bases, and 9 bases had no gene match. This CDR3 is 16 amino acids long. The CDR3 DNA is TGTGCCAGCAGTCCATCGTGGCTAGCGGGGTACAATGAGCAGTTCTTC. Its protein product is CASSPSWLAGYNEQFF.

The rearrangement links TRBV11-2 to TRBJ1-3; D is perhaps TRBD1 (6 bases). The CDR3 spans 15 residues. Germline V gives CDR1 SGHAT, CDR2 FQNNGV. V lost 5 bases, J lost 4 bases, and 15 bases lay in between. CDR3: CASSPGTRNGNTIYF. As DNA, the CDR3 is TGTGCCAGCAGCCCCGGGACAAGGAACGGAAACACCATATATTTT.

This clone showed up just once. The chain uses TRBV4-2 and TRBJ2-7; 7 bases are shared with TRBD1. The V gene's germline CDR1 is LGHNA and CDR2 YNFKEQ. The CDR3 consists of 16 residues. Trimming cost V 0 bases and J 1 base; bases outside gene matches: 6. The CDR3 region has the DNA TGTGCCAGCAGCCAAGAGGTCGGGACAGCTTCCTACGAGCAGTACTTC. This codes for CASSQEVGTASYEQYF.

The chain links TRBV4-3 to TRBJ1-2; D remains ambiguous. Germline V gene lookup returns CDR1 LGHNA and CDR2 YSLEER. This CDR3 region has 15 residues. The ends were cut back, 1 base at V and 3 bases at J, with 12 bases in the middle. The DNA of the CDR3 is TGCGCCAGCAGCCAAGGTGGCAGGCTATACTATGGCTACACCTTC. It encodes CASSQGGRLYYGYTF.

The chain recombines TRBV19 with TRBJ1-5; 10 positions match TRBD1. Unmatched junction bases numbered 3, after V lost 7 bases and J lost 6 bases. This CDR3 is built from 13 residues. Per the germline V gene, CDR1 is LNHDA and CDR2 is SQIVND (reference sequence). The CDR3, as DNA: TGTGCCAGTATTGGGACAGGGGTTCAGCCCCAGCATTTT. Translation: CASIGTGVQPQHF.

The chain joins TRBV27 to TRBJ2-3; 7 nucleotides agree with TRBD1. The germline V gene has CDR1 MNHEY and CDR2 SMNVEV (reference sequence). The CDR3 length is 15 residues. Trimming removed 6 bases from V and 3 bases from J; junction bases left unmatched: 9. The CDR3 is CASSRRTGPTDTQYF. CDR3 DNA sequence: TGTGCCAGCAGCCGTCGGACAGGTCCAACAGATACGCAGTATTTT.

The chain uses TRBV7-8 and TRBJ2-7, with D possibly matching TRBD1 (6 bases). CDR1 is SGHVS and CDR2 is FQNEAQ in the germline V gene. This CDR3 has 14 residues. With 0 bases removed from V and 3 bases from J, the gap between germline ends came to 9 bases. CDR3 in amino acids: CASSLAGRGYEQYF. The CDR3 DNA reads as TGTGCCAGCAGCTTAGCGGGCAGGGGCTACGAGCAGTACTTC.

This clone showed up just once. The V and J genes are TRBV7-9 and TRBJ2-5, with 10 bases identical to TRBD2. Trimming removed 5 bases from V and 5 bases from J; junction bases left unmatched: 11. This CDR3 has 16 amino acids. Germline loops: CDR1 SEHNR, CDR2 FQNEAQ (reference sequence). CDR3 loop: CASSPPSGRLGETQYF. The CDR3 region has the DNA TGTGCCAGCAGCCCCCCTAGCGGGAGACTGGGGGAGACCCAGTACTTC.

This clone has more than one count but fewer than ten. The chain combines TRBV5-5 with TRBJ2-7; D is perhaps TRBD1 (5 bases). V was clipped by 1 base and J by 3 bases, with 11 bases between them. Germline CDR1 and CDR2: SGHKS and YYEKEE (reference sequence). The CDR3 is made up of 14 amino acids. As DNA, the CDR3 is TGTGCCAGCAGCTTGATTAGCAGGGTCTACGAGCAGTACTTC. Protein product: CASSLISRVYEQYF. Full variable domain (missing parts from reference TRBV5-5 and TRBJ2-7): DAGVTQSPTHLIKTRGQQVTLRCSPISGHKSVSWYQQVLGQGPQFIFQYYEKEERGRGNFPDRFSARQFPNYSSELNVNALLLGDSALYLCASSLISRVYEQYFGPGTRLTVT.

V gene TRBV5-1 combines with J gene TRBJ2-7; a weak D match, TRBD1 (5 bases). Trimming pared 0 bases from V and 5 bases from J, leaving 6 bases between. In germline, CDR1 is SGHRS, CDR2 YFSETQ. The CDR3 is made up of 12 amino acids. The CDR3 region is CASSLGRDEQYF. The CDR3, as DNA: TGCGCCAGCAGCTTGGGCAGGGACGAGCAGTACTTC.

This chain joins TRBV27 and TRBJ2-5, with TRBD2 matching over 12 bases. Germline loops: CDR1 MNHEY, CDR2 SMNVEV (reference sequence). This CDR3 has 15 residues. V shed 5 bases and J 5 bases; nucleotides not matched to a gene: 6. The CDR3 loop reads CASSPETSGSETQYF. CDR3 sequence (DNA): TGTGCCAGCAGTCCCGAGACTAGCGGGAGTGAGACCCAGTACTTC.

The V call is TRBV5-6, the J call TRBJ1-1; D is unresolved. The CDR3 runs to 13 residues. Looked up from germline, CDR1 is SGHDT and CDR2 is YYEEEE. The V and J ends lost 4 bases and 3 bases respectively, with 10 bases between them. This CDR3 reads CASSGRDDTEAFF. CDR3 in DNA: TGTGCCAGCAGCGGCCGGGATGACACTGAAGCTTTCTTT.

This sequence joins TRBV28 and TRBJ2-1; D might be TRBD1 (6 bases). There are 13 residues in the CDR3. Germline V gene data show CDR1 as MDHEN and CDR2 as SYDVKM. V lost 8 bases, J lost 8 bases, and 16 bases lay in between. The CDR3 loop is CASRQDGGYEQFF. The CDR3 DNA sequence: TGTGCCAGCCGACAGGATGGTGGCTATGAGCAGTTCTTC. Supplemented by reference TRBV28 and TRBJ2-1, the full variable domain reads DVKVTQSSRYLVKRTGEKVFLECVQDMDHENMFWYRQDPGLGLRLIYFSYDVKMKEKGDIPEGYSVSREKKERFSLILESASTNQTSMYLCASRQDGGYEQFFGPGTRLTVL.

This clone was observed a handful of times. V and J are TRBV14 and TRBJ2-2, with no clear D. Trimming removed 0 bases from V and 6 bases from J, with 8 bases in between. This CDR3 has 14 residues. From germline, CDR1 is SGHDN and CDR2 FVKESK. The CDR3 sequence: CASSQDRRSGELFF. The DNA of the CDR3 is TGTGCCAGCAGCCAAGATCGTAGATCCGGGGAGCTGTTTTTT.

This clone was detected only once. The V call is TRBV7-9, the J call TRBJ2-7; 8 bases are shared with TRBD2. The junction had 13 bases not matched to a gene; V was cut back by 0 bases and J by 3 bases. CDR1 SEHNR and CDR2 FQNEAQ come from the germline V gene (reference sequence). The CDR3 runs 18 residues. CDR3 nucleotides: TGTGCCAGCAGCTTAGCCTCGGAGGGACTAGGGGGAGACTACGAGCAGTACTTC. It yields the protein CASSLASEGLGGDYEQYF.

About this clone: This sample also contains other DNA sequences that code for the same CDR3. The CDR3 DNA reads as TGTGCCAGCAGCGTAGGAGCTTCCTCCTACAATGAGCAGTTCTTC. Protein: CASSVGASSYNEQFF. The V gene is TRBV9, the J gene TRBJ2-1; D is undetermined. CDR1 is SGDLS and CDR2 is YYNGEE in the germline V gene. V gave up 0 bases and J gave up 0 bases, with 7 bases separating them. CDR3 length: 15 amino acids.

The chain combines TRBV27 with TRBJ2-7, with TRBD1 matching 7 bases. The germline CDR1 and CDR2 sequences are MNHEY and SMNVEV (reference sequence). CDR3 length: 14 residues. The V gene end was trimmed by 4 bases and the J gene end by 5 bases; junction bases not matched to a gene: 8. The CDR3 reads CASSSTGVGNEQYF. The DNA for the CDR3 is TGTGCCAGCAGTTCCACAGGGGTCGGCAACGAGCAGTACTTC.

The CDR3 DNA sequence: TGTGCCAGCAGTTTTTTGTTAGGGCAGGGGCGAACCTACGAGCAGTACTTC. It codes for CASSFLLGQGRTYEQYF. The V gene is TRBV27, the J gene TRBJ2-7; tentative D call: TRBD1 (6 bases). The germline V gene encodes CDR1 MNHEY and CDR2 SMNVEV (reference sequence). Trimming removed 3 bases at V and 2 bases at J, with 20 bases between. The CDR3 is made up of 17 amino acids.

The chain combines TRBV28 with TRBJ1-5, with unresolved D. Trimming stripped 8 bases from V and 0 bases from J, with 17 bases between. Germline V CDR1 and CDR2: MDHEN, SYDVKM. CDR3 length: 16 residues. The CDR3 is CASSPGWISSNQPQHF. In DNA, the CDR3 is TGTGCCAGCTCGCCTGGCTGGATTTCTAGCAATCAGCCCCAGCATTTT.

The chain is built from TRBV14 and TRBJ1-1, with 9 bases that match TRBD1. Germline lookup yields CDR1 SGHDN and CDR2 FVKESK. V shed 3 bases and J 1 base; nucleotides not matched to a gene: 9. The CDR3 spans 17 residues. CDR3 sequence: CASSHVPGQGPNTEAFF. In nucleotides, the CDR3 is TGTGCCAGCAGCCATGTCCCGGGACAGGGACCGAACACTGAAGCTTTCTTT.

The chain links TRBV9 to TRBJ2-1, with 9 positions matching TRBD1. The CDR3 contains 16 residues. Per the germline V gene, CDR1 is SGDLS and CDR2 is YYNGEE. Trimming at V came to 2 bases and at J to 6 bases, leaving 9 bases not matched to a gene. CDR3 nucleotide sequence: TGTGCCAGCAGCGTCATTCCGGGACAGGGTACCAATGAGCAGTTCTTC. Its protein product is CASSVIPGQGTNEQFF.

Turning to this clone: This specimen includes other DNA sequences encoding the same CDR3. The chain is built from TRBV7-9 and TRBJ1-5; D unclear. The CDR3 is made up of 12 amino acids. V was clipped by 4 bases and J by 4 bases, with 5 bases between them. From germline, CDR1 is SEHNR and CDR2 FQNEAQ (reference sequence). The CDR3 bases are TGTGCCAGCAGCTCCACGAATCAGCCCCAGCATTTT. Translating it yields CASSSTNQPQHF.